This T cell receptor (beta chain) stems from a study of response to subunit inactivated influenza vaccine. There are 14 residues in the CDR3. In germline, CDR1 is SGDLS, CDR2 YYNGEE. V was clipped by 2 bases and J by 4 bases; unmatched bases: 2. This clonotype was seen more than once but under ten times. The antigen is unknown. One entry per CDR3 protein, called by TCRdb with MiXCR from the RT-PCR reads. The data contain just under 550,000 distinct CDR3 sequences, around 25% of them singletons. The study, taken as a whole, reports: Few new T cells, the authors suggested, are recruited by each seasonal influenza vaccination.

These same records also appear under a second study, on T cells expressing NK-cell markers. As that report states: TCR beta cDNA was made by 5'RACE template switching with UMIs. With respect to HCMV, most of the eight sequenced donors were seropositive, and one was seronegative. T cells sorted in several experiments were restricted to alpha-beta TCR T cells by an anti-gamma-delta TCR antibody. Similarly, these clonotypes led the CD3+CD56-NKG2C+ fraction as well in a few donors.

This chain uses TRBV9 with TRBJ2-2; 7 bases fit TRBD1. The starting material was CD4+ T cells sorted from PBMCs, obtained roughly 13 days after vaccination. This TCR came from a man aged 45-60 years who received an inactivated influenza vaccine. The CDR3 protein is CASSVRGSTGELFF. CDR3 DNA: TGTGCCAGCAGCGTCAGGGGGAGCACCGGGGAGCTGTTTTTT.